This T cell receptor (beta chain) was captured in a study of persistence of HIV-infected CD4 T cells. The immunoSEQ assay was version 4, run in survey mode. The table came from immunoSEQ multiplex PCR; TCRdb's copy has only in-frame clones and leaves some out. The sample consists of about 36,000 clones, approximately 87% of them appearing once. Of note for this clone: Its antigen is not known.

Overlapping HIV-1 Gag 15-mer peptides at 0.85 to 1 ug per peptide per mL were used. CD40L/CD69 double-negative CD45RO-high memory CD4+ T cells were collected. Inclusion required CMV-positive serology and CD4+ counts above 400 cells/uL. The receptor comes from an adult with HIV. The donor label of this sample is uncertain. The sample consisted of cultured CD4+ T cells from PBMCs, taken from a patient who received antiretroviral therapy.

CDR3 protein: CASGTTGTSGNTIYF. In DNA, the CDR3 is TGTGCCAGCGGAACCACAGGGACCTCTGGAAACACCATATATTTT. This chain uses TRBV2 with TRBJ1-3, with TRBD1 as a possible D gene (6 bases). Between the trimmed V and J ends, which lost 8 bases and 0 bases, there was a span of 14 bases. The V gene's germline CDR1 is SNHLY and CDR2 FYNNEI. The CDR3 is 15 residues long. The full variable domain, its missing parts supplied by reference TRBV2 and TRBJ1-3, is EPEVTQTPSHQVTQMGQEVILRCVPISNHLYFYWYRQILGQKVEFLVSFYNNEISEKSEIFDDQFSVERPDGSNFTLKIRSTKLEDSAMYFCASGTTGTSGNTIYFGEGSWLTVV.